The present entry profiles one T cell receptor beta chain with its context. Its target is not known. Trimming pared 4 bases from V and 0 bases from J, leaving 14 bases between. In germline, CDR1 is SGHRS, CDR2 YFSETQ. The CDR3 is 16 residues long. This record comes from a study of OX40 agonist ivuxolimab in advanced cancers. Study details: Dose-escalation cases comprised hepatocellular carcinoma, melanoma, renal cell or head and neck cancer.

TCRdb's copy holds only in-frame clones and misses some; the assay was immunoSEQ multiplex PCR. The sample records 75,000 to 95,000 clones, around 87% being singletons. General observations from the study: Undetermined was the antigen specificity of the expanded peripheral T cells. There were, on average, more expanded clones in CD8+ T cells than in CD4+.

This receptor was taken from an adult with an advanced solid tumor such as melanoma, head and neck, liver or kidney cancer. The sequences come from CD4+ or CD8+ T cells sorted from blood, collected in a trial of the OX40 agonist ivuxolimab. The chain combines TRBV5-1 with TRBJ1-3; D remains ambiguous. The CDR3 reads CASSPERPSSGNTIYF. CDR3 coding DNA: TGCGCCAGCAGCCCGGAGAGACCAAGCTCTGGAAACACCATATATTTT.